This T cell receptor beta chain was found in a study of T cell responses to AZD1222 COVID-19 vaccine. The study's findings and limits: Repertoire sampling was restricted to post-peak T cell response timepoints. Increases in Spike-specific TCR breadth and depth were seen after two AZD1222 doses. Targets within unmutated variant regions were reportedly found for nearly half of spike-specific TCRs.

Assay used: immunoSEQ multiplex PCR; TCRdb lists only in-frame clones, some missing. The sample gives around 180,000 clones, around 86% of which show up once; approximately 2.7% is in the top ten. On this clone itself: Its antigen is currently unknown.

Germline V gene lookup returns CDR1 MNHEY and CDR2 SVGEGT. This CDR3 contains 13 residues. V shed 3 bases and J shed 5 bases, with 10 bases lying between them. The sequences come from peripheral blood, collected on day 0 of MenACWY control vaccination. The V call is TRBV6-2 or TRBV6-3, the J call TRBJ2-5; D assignment may be TRBD1 or TRBD2 (6 bases each). This clonotype was sampled from an adult in good health. This chain's CDR3 is CASSYGGRETQYF. CDR3 sequence (DNA): TGTGCCAGCAGTTATGGGGGGCGCGAGACCCAGTACTTC.